The sequence of this TCR beta chain was determined in a study of T cell responses to AZD1222 COVID-19 vaccine. Data came from immunoSEQ multiplex PCR; TCRdb stores just in-frame clones and leaves some out. Here the sample spans about 220,000 clones, more than 85% being singletons. A word on this clone: As yet, its antigen is unknown.

This CDR3 spans 15 amino acids. V was clipped by 4 bases and J by 7 bases, with 17 bases between them. Germline CDR1 is LNHDA and CDR2 is SQIVND (reference sequence). Study-wide findings and caveats: Dominant at 160-218 and 743-854, vaccine-associated CD4 TCRs also spanned spike. Unmutated regions of variants are reportedly targeted by nearly half of spike-specific TCRs. Females made up more of the donors, who were largely white British, and clonal diversity may have come out too low.

The clonotype originates from an adult in good health. Sequencing used peripheral blood, obtained on day 0 of MenACWY control vaccination. The V gene is TRBV19, the J gene TRBJ1-5; the D gene is possibly TRBD1 (6 bases). CDR3 amino acids: CASSTGQRLSQPQHF. The CDR3 DNA sequence: TGTGCCAGTAGTACGGGACAACGGTTATCCCAGCCCCAGCATTTT.